The source of this T cell receptor (beta chain) is a study of blood T cell repertoires in COVID-19. Followed longitudinally, the Seattle patients had been enrolled during active infection. Sequenced by immunoSEQ multiplex PCR; TCRdb stores in-frame clones only, minus some. The sample consists of under 200,000 clones, under 95% of them appearing once. In germline, CDR1 is SQVTM, CDR2 ANQGSEA. This CDR3 is built from 16 residues. Trimming shortened V by 0 bases and J by 5 bases, and 20 bases separated the two germline ends. What was sequenced was peripheral blood. This TCR was recovered from a man aged 18 to 29 with COVID-19, enrolled during active disease. V gene TRBV29-1 combines with J gene TRBJ2-7; TRBD2 might be the D (6 bases). The chain's CDR3 is CSVEDRRGGRANEQYF. CDR3 nucleotides: TGCAGCGTTGAAGATCGAAGAGGAGGGCGTGCAAACGAGCAGTACTTC.